This TCR beta chain was profiled in a study of cytomegalovirus exposure and HLA in healthy donors. About the research overall: Genotyping showed approximately 81% of approximately 430 donors falling in the Caucasian-associated ancestry cluster. Study results and limitations: Certain sequence variants were highly shared and formed a cluster, and this cluster was likely a sequencing artifact.

A note on this clone: What it recognizes is unknown.

Both 60 Vbeta primers and 13 Jbeta primers went into the PCR. The table came from immunoSEQ multiplex PCR; TCRdb's copy has only in-frame clones and leaves some out. The sample lists around 140,000 clones, over 70% occurring once. V was pared by 9 bases and J by 4 bases, with 12 bases between. The germline V gene has CDR1 SNHLY and CDR2 FYNNEI. The CDR3 has 12 residues. Sequenced material: PBMCs. The V and J genes are TRBV2 and TRBJ1-2; D might be TRBD1 (6 bases). This receptor was identified in a man in his forties in good health and CMV-seronegative. The CDR3 sequence is CARADSSYGYTF. The CDR3 bases are TGTGCCAGGGCGGACAGCTCCTATGGCTACACCTTC.